The present T cell receptor (beta chain) was sequenced within a study of blood T cell repertoires in COVID-19 (dated by TCRdb to about 2020). For the study in its entirety: Samples covering the acute and convalescent phases of COVID-19 were provided by collaborators in the United States, Italy and Spain. The prospective study material was composed of cDNA or gDNA derived from T cells, B-cell-depleted T cells, or PBMCs. The dataset comprised deeply sampled blood TCRbeta repertoires from subjects exposed to, actively infected with, or recovered from COVID-19. A freely available public database, intended as a resource for researchers studying the immune response to SARS-CoV-2, is where the repertoires were released. Samples were obtained from the ongoing ImmuneRACE study (first 160 participants) and from approximately 1,200 subjects provided by 6 global collaborators. A de-identified subject ID, COVID-19 status, age in years and sex were almost always included in the sample metadata. HLA class I and class II types, where available, came from metadata supplied by the sample provider rather than from assay-based typing. The full study reports these points: How much clinical and demographic metadata was included differed by source and by participant, and the metadata was provided uncurated.

Collaborating institutions collected whole blood in K2EDTA tubes following their own protocols. For TCRbeta analysis, collaborators shipped samples as frozen whole blood, isolated PBMCs, or DNA extracted from either of those sample types. The germline V and J ends show losses of 7 bases and 7 bases respectively, and no gene match explains 13 bases of the junction. The germline V gene (reference sequence) gives CDR1 as LNHDA and CDR2 as SQIVND. From cysteine to phenylalanine, the CDR3 is 14 amino acids long. Kept here is only the CDR3 DNA, which spans 42 bases and is read in frame from base 1. TCRbeta CDR3 regions were amplified from genomic DNA by means of the immunoSEQ Assay, a bias-controlled multiplex PCR. Turning to the authors' computational methods: The number of nucleated cells in each sample was estimated from the amplification of reference gene primers within the assay. Sequence reads were collapsed and filtered to measure the absolute abundance of every unique TCRbeta CDR3 rearrangement. For each sample, productive Simpson clonality was calculated as the square root of Simpson's diversity index across productive rearrangements. TCRdb took over this immuneACCESS table, retaining in-frame rearrangements with V and J assigned. Such tables are incomplete; in checked studies, under half of the missing clones stem from an unresolved V gene, and the remainder is unexplained. V and J calls and clone size come straight from that table; D and trimming were deduced from the DNA. A total of some 80,000 clones appear in this sample, about three quarters of them only once. In total, the top ten clones hold 20% of the sample.

Notes on this clone: Its cognate antigen has yet to be identified. No base quality information exists; no much larger clone differs at one position.

Recombination linked TRBV19 to TRBJ2-7; 7 bases in the junction line up with TRBD1. This receptor was taken from a woman older than 75 with active or convalescent COVID-19. The sequenced sample was peripheral blood. Here the CDR3 is given as CASTPNRGLSEQYF. The nucleotides read TGTGCCAGTACCCCCAACAGGGGCCTGAGTGAGCAGTACTTC.